The 26 T cell receptor beta chains in this list originate from one sample, sequenced in a study of blood T cell repertoires in COVID-19. TCRdb keeps only in-frame clones here, not all; method: immunoSEQ multiplex PCR. The profile shows around 270,000 clones, approximately 86% of them singletons. The sequenced sample consisted of peripheral blood. These receptors were collected from a woman aged 55-70 years with COVID-19, enrolled during active disease.

V is TRBV6-2 or TRBV6-3 and J is TRBJ1-3; D gene ambiguous. The CDR3 covers 16 residues. Trimming took 6 bases from V and 0 from J, leaving 15 bases between them. Germline CDR1 and CDR2: MNHEY and SVGEGT. Here the CDR3 reads CASSPGRVSSGNTIYF. The CDR3 DNA follows: TGTGCCAGCAGCCCTGGGAGGGTTTCCTCTGGAAACACCATATATTTT.

The chain combines TRBV18 with TRBJ1-1; 8 bases match TRBD1. V lost 5 bases and J lost 3; bases outside the gene matches: 5. The CDR3 extends over 14 amino acids. The germline gives CDR1 KGHSH, CDR2 LQKENI. The CDR3, as DNA: TGTGCCAGCTCAGGGGCAGGGGGCGACACTGAAGCTTTCTTT. As protein: CASSGAGGDTEAFF.

The rearrangement uses TRBV9 and TRBJ2-2, with a tentative D call TRBD1 (5 bases). The CDR3 is made up of 15 amino acids. Trimming shortened V by 0 bases and J by 2 bases, and 8 bases separated the two germline ends. Per germline, CDR1 SGDLS and CDR2 YYNGEE. The CDR3 nucleotides are TGTGCCAGCAGCGTAGGACAGACCAACACCGGGGAGCTGTTTTTT. Protein sequence: CASSVGQTNTGELFF.

This chain connects TRBV11-2 to TRBJ1-1; unclear D gene. This CDR3 has 17 amino acids. The germline V gene has CDR1 SGHAT and CDR2 FQNNGV. Trimming removed 5 bases at V and 1 base at J, with 20 bases between. CDR3 nucleotide sequence: TGTGCCAGCAGCCCTGCCGGGGTAAAAAGGCCGAACACTGAAGCTTTCTTT. Its protein is CASSPAGVKRPNTEAFF.

As DNA, the CDR3 is TGTGCCAGCCGCGACAGTTTGGATCAGCCCCAGCATTTT. Translation gives CASRDSLDQPQHF. This rearrangement joins TRBV6-5 to TRBJ1-5; TRBD1 is a possible D gene (5 bases). This CDR3 has 13 residues. Trimming took off 8 bases at V and 5 bases at J, with 13 bases between the two ends. Germline values: CDR1 MNHEY, CDR2 SVGAGI.

V usage is TRBV6-6 and J usage is TRBJ1-2, with TRBD1 identical over 12 bases. This CDR3 is 15 amino acids long. J gave up 8 bases and V 5 bases, and 9 bases lay outside the gene matches. From germline, CDR1 is MNHNY and CDR2 SVGAGI (reference sequence). The CDR3, as DNA: TGTGCCAGCAGTGGACGGGGACAGGGGGCAAGAGGCTACACCTTC. Translated, it gives CASSGRGQGARGYTF.

The chain joins TRBV19 to TRBJ1-6; a weak D match, TRBD1 (6 bases). Germline CDR1 is LNHDA and CDR2 is SQIVND (reference sequence). This CDR3 comprises 14 residues. Trimming stripped 2 bases from V and 6 bases from J, with 8 bases between. Written as DNA, the CDR3 is TGTGCCAGTAGTATAAACAGGGCTAATTCACCCCTCCACTTT. Its translation is CASSINRANSPLHF.

This clone was detected once. Other DNA sequences of this sample code for an identical CDR3. The rearrangement uses TRBV7-2 and TRBJ2-7, with 7 bases aligning to TRBD1. This CDR3 is 15 amino acids long. The germline CDR1 and CDR2 sequences are SGHTA and FQGNSA. V shed 1 base and J 2 bases; nucleotides not matched to a gene: 5. The DNA of the CDR3 is TGTGCCAGCAGCTTAGTGGGCCAGGGGGCCTACGAGCAGTACTTC. Amino acids: CASSLVGQGAYEQYF.

This CDR3 reads CASRSATYEQYF. The CDR3 DNA reads as TGTGCCAGCAGAAGCGCGACCTACGAGCAGTACTTC. The chain employs TRBV6-6 and TRBJ2-7, with no clear D. Germline CDR1 is MNHNY and CDR2 is SVGAGI (reference sequence). CDR3 size: 12 residues. The V and J ends lost 6 bases and 2 bases respectively, with 8 bases between them.

This clone was seen at least ten times. J is TRBJ2-2 and V is TRBV4-3; 7 bases map to TRBD2. With 0 bases clipped from V and 0 bases from J, the junction kept 1 base outside the gene matches. Germline CDR1 is LGHNA and CDR2 is YSLEER. The CDR3 spans 16 residues. This chain's CDR3 is CASSQDGTTNTGELFF. The CDR3, as DNA: TGCGCCAGCAGCCAAGATGGGACTACGAACACCGGGGAGCTGTTTTTT.

The V call is TRBV25-1, the J call TRBJ2-1; the D gene is possibly TRBD1 (7 bases). The CDR3 contains 12 residues. V lost 8 bases and J 9 bases, leaving 14 bases between the germline ends. Germline assignment: CDR1 MGHDK and CDR2 SYGVNS. This CDR3 is CASDRVEGEQFF. CDR3 nucleotides: TGTGCCAGCGACAGGGTGGAGGGTGAGCAGTTCTTC.

The V call is TRBV27, the J call TRBJ1-5; 9 nucleotides agree with TRBD1. The junction had 6 bases not matched to a gene; V was cut back by 10 bases and J by 5 bases. CDR3 length equals 13 residues. The germline V gene encodes CDR1 MNHEY and CDR2 SMNVEV (reference sequence). CDR3 sequence (DNA): TGTGCCACCCGACAGGGGGTCTATCAGCCCCAGCATTTT. Encoded protein: CATRQGVYQPQHF.

V gene TRBV6-5 combines with J gene TRBJ2-5; 7 nucleotides agree with TRBD2. The CDR3 extends over 13 amino acids. Trimming cost V 6 bases and J 5 bases; bases outside gene matches: 6. Per the germline V gene, CDR1 is MNHEY and CDR2 is SVGAGI. The CDR3 sequence is CASRRGLAETQYF. The DNA for the CDR3 is TGTGCCAGCAGGCGGGGGTTGGCGGAGACCCAGTACTTC.

The chain couples TRBV28 to TRBJ2-7; the match to TRBD2 covers 8 bases. Germline-derived CDR1 and CDR2 are MDHEN and SYDVKM. V lost 5 bases to trimming and J lost 4 bases; unmatched junction nucleotides: 10. There are 15 residues in the CDR3. Written as DNA, the CDR3 is TGTGCCAGCAGTCCGCTGACGGGAGGGCCGTACGAGCAGTACTTC. As protein: CASSPLTGGPYEQYF.

The V call is TRBV5-1, the J call TRBJ2-5; tentative D call: TRBD2 (5 bases). V was clipped by 6 bases and J by 5 bases, with 11 bases between them. Germline V CDR1 and CDR2: SGHRS, YFSETQ. The CDR3 runs 12 residues. The CDR3 nucleotides read TGCGCCAGCACACGGGAATCGGAGACCCAGTACTTC. Translation gives CASTRESETQYF.

The chain employs TRBV9 and TRBJ1-6; D is possibly TRBD1 (6 bases). The length of the CDR3 is 15 residues. V lost 6 bases, J lost 6 bases, and 16 bases lay in between. The V gene's germline CDR1 is SGDLS and CDR2 YYNGEE. CDR3 in amino acids: CASTITDSFNSPLHF. The CDR3 region has the DNA TGTGCCAGCACCATAACGGACAGTTTTAATTCACCCCTCCACTTT.

The V and J genes are TRBV27 and TRBJ2-3, with 15 bases lining up with TRBD2. The germline V gene has CDR1 MNHEY and CDR2 SMNVEV (reference sequence). This CDR3 spans 18 amino acids. V shed 7 bases, J shed 2 bases, and the junction held 10 bases outside the gene matches. CDR3 in DNA: TGTGCCAGCAAAGGGACTAGCGGGAGGAGGCAAAACACAGATACGCAGTATTTT. Amino acids: CASKGTSGRRQNTDTQYF.

V gene TRBV13 combines with J gene TRBJ2-3; weak D call: TRBD2 (5 bases). Trimming removed 0 bases at V and 1 base at J, with 14 bases between. Germline V CDR1 and CDR2: PRHDT, FYEKMQ (reference sequence). This CDR3 contains 17 residues. CDR3 bases: TGTGCCAGCAGCTTAGGATTGCGGCCGGAGGGCACAGATACGCAGTATTTT. It is translated as CASSLGLRPEGTDTQYF.

The table lists this clone with a count of one. The chain uses TRBV7-6 and TRBJ2-7; tentative D call: TRBD2 (5 bases). CDR3 length: 15 residues. The germline CDR1 and CDR2 sequences are SGHVS and FNYEAQ. V lost 6 bases and J 2 bases, leaving 17 bases between the germline ends. Here the CDR3 DNA reads TGTGCCAGCAGTCAAGTCCCCGGACTCACCTACGAGCAGTACTTC. Its translation: CASSQVPGLTYEQYF.

The chain has TRBV29-1 and TRBJ1-1, with 8 bases fitting TRBD1. The CDR3 spans 14 residues. V shed 4 bases and J 6 bases; nucleotides not matched to a gene: 10. CDR1 is SQVTM and CDR2 is ANQGSEA in the germline V gene. Here the CDR3 DNA reads TGCAGCGTTGCGATCAATCCGGGACAGGCTGAAGCTTTCTTT. It is translated as CSVAINPGQAEAFF. The full variable domain, rest sourced from reference TRBV29-1 and TRBJ1-1, is SAVISQKPSRDICQRGTSLTIQCQVDSQVTMMFWYRQQPGQSLTLIATANQGSEATYESGFVIDKFPISRPNLTFSTLTVSNMSPEDSSIYLCSVAINPGQAEAFFGQGTRLTVV.

The rearrangement joins TRBV6-4 to TRBJ2-1; no reliable D call. This CDR3 has 13 residues. The germline V gene has CDR1 MRHNA and CDR2 SNTAGT. The V end lost 5 bases, the J end lost 7 bases, and 12 bases lay between the germline ends. The CDR3 protein is CASSIDLGNEQFF. The CDR3 coding sequence is TGTGCCAGCAGTATCGATCTAGGTAATGAGCAGTTCTTC.

The chain joins TRBV2 to TRBJ1-1, with TRBD1 matching over 7 bases. This CDR3 contains 13 residues. Unmatched junction bases numbered 2, after V lost 2 bases and J lost 5 bases. From germline, CDR1 is SNHLY and CDR2 FYNNEI. CDR3 residues: CASSEFRGTEAFF. CDR3 nucleotide sequence: TGTGCCAGCAGTGAATTCAGGGGGACTGAAGCTTTCTTT.

In its sample, this clone was seen once. V gene TRBV15 combines with J gene TRBJ1-1; TRBD1 agrees at 8 bases. In germline, CDR1 is LNHNV, CDR2 YYDKDF (reference sequence). CDR3 length: 14 amino acids. Trimming removed 1 base from V and 6 bases from J; junction bases left unmatched: 4. CDR3 residues: CATSRAQGVAEAFF. CDR3 in DNA: TGTGCCACCAGCAGAGCACAGGGGGTCGCTGAAGCTTTCTTT.

V and J are TRBV7-6 and TRBJ1-3; D perhaps matches TRBD1 (5 bases). CDR3 length: 12 amino acids. Germline CDR1 and CDR2: SGHVS and FNYEAQ. V was pared by 5 bases and J by 7 bases, with 9 bases between. The CDR3 region has the DNA TGTGCCAGCAGCCTTCAGGGCAACACCATATATTTT. Protein sequence: CASSLQGNTIYF.

V is TRBV29-1 and J is TRBJ1-2; possibly TRBD1 for D (5 bases). Between the trimmed V and J ends, which lost 7 bases and 6 bases, there was a span of 9 bases. Germline loops: CDR1 SQVTM, CDR2 ANQGSEA. The length of the CDR3 is 10 residues. The CDR3 region is CSARGDGYTF. The CDR3 DNA sequence: TGCAGCGCCCGGGGGGATGGCTACACCTTC.

The chain carries TRBV5-5 and TRBJ2-3; 10 nucleotides match TRBD2. V shed 2 bases and J 1 base; nucleotides not matched to a gene: 4. The CDR3 extends over 16 amino acids. Germline V gives CDR1 SGHKS, CDR2 YYEKEE (reference sequence). This chain's CDR3 is CASSFTSGVGTDTQYF. In DNA, the CDR3 is TGTGCCAGCAGCTTCACTAGCGGGGTGGGCACAGATACGCAGTATTTT.